These 28 T cell receptor beta chains were all obtained from the same sample, sequenced in a study of T cell clones after liver transplantation. TCRdb's copy holds only in-frame clones and misses some; the assay was immunoSEQ multiplex PCR. The sample lists 40,000 to 55,000 clones, around 84% occurring once. The sequenced sample was CD4+ T cells from blood, obtained 24 months after liver transplant. The receptor source for this set is a human patient who received a liver transplant. Some T cells may be supplied by the graft donor.

The chain uses TRBV2 and TRBJ2-2, with D perhaps matching TRBD2 (5 bases). CDR3 length: 15 residues. V lost 7 bases, J lost 5 bases, and 17 bases lay in between. The germline gives CDR1 SNHLY, CDR2 FYNNEI. The CDR3 DNA follows: TGTGCCAGCACCGAGGGTGGTCTAGTGACCGGGGAGCTGTTTTTT. This sequence encodes CASTEGGLVTGELFF. Drawing the rest from reference TRBV2 and TRBJ2-2, the complete variable domain is EPEVTQTPSHQVTQMGQEVILRCVPISNHLYFYWYRQILGQKVEFLVSFYNNEISEKSEIFDDQFSVERPDGSNFTLKIRSTKLEDSAMYFCASTEGGLVTGELFFGEGSRLTVL.

The chain links TRBV5-1 to TRBJ1-1, with a possible D match to TRBD1 (5 bases). CDR3 length: 14 residues. CDR1 is SGHRS and CDR2 is YFSETQ in the germline V gene. V shed 0 bases and J shed 4 bases, with 10 bases lying between them. The CDR3 here is CASSLDGTGTEAFF. DNA of the CDR3: TGCGCCAGCAGCTTGGATGGGACGGGCACTGAAGCTTTCTTT.

CDR3 nucleotide sequence: TGTGCCAGCAGCCAAGAGGCCAGAGGAACCTACGATCAGCCCCAGCATTTT. Amino acid sequence: CASSQEARGTYDQPQHF. This sequence joins TRBV4-2 and TRBJ1-5; D not resolved. The CDR3 loop spans 17 amino acids. Trimming left V 0 bases short and J 5 bases short, with 17 bases between. In germline, CDR1 is LGHNA, CDR2 YNFKEQ.

This clone has just a few counts. The genes are TRBV11-1 and TRBJ2-3; D not resolved. V was cut by 4 bases and J by 3 bases, with 14 bases left in between. The CDR3 runs to 15 residues. Germline CDR1 and CDR2: SGHAT and FQDESV (reference sequence). The CDR3 bases are TGTGCCAGCAGCTCCGAGGAACGGTCTACAGATACGCAGTATTTT. Its protein is CASSSEERSTDTQYF.

The V call is TRBV5-8, the J call TRBJ1-3, with 7 bases fitting TRBD1. With 0 bases clipped from V and 8 bases from J, the junction kept 8 bases outside the gene matches. Per germline, CDR1 SGHTS and CDR2 YDEGEE. The CDR3 has 15 amino acids. CDR3 nucleotides: TGTGCCAGCAGCTTGGGACAGGGCCTATTAGACACCATATATTTT. It encodes CASSLGQGLLDTIYF.

This clone was counted a few times. This chain connects TRBV5-1 to TRBJ1-1; no clear D. This CDR3 has 14 residues. Germline loops: CDR1 SGHRS, CDR2 YFSETQ. V was pared by 2 bases and J by 3 bases, with 11 bases between. CDR3 loop: CASSFGIRDTEAFF. CDR3 nucleotides: TGCGCCAGCAGCTTTGGGATACGGGACACTGAAGCTTTCTTT. Full variable domain (missing parts from reference TRBV5-1 and TRBJ1-1): KAGVTQTPRYLIKTRGQQVTLSCSPISGHRSVSWYQQTPGQGLQFLFEYFSETQRNKGNFPGRFSGRQFSNSRSEMNVSTLELGDSALYLCASSFGIRDTEAFFGQGTRLTVV.

The chain links TRBV29-1 to TRBJ2-5; TRBD2 matches at 8 bases. Germline V gene data show CDR1 as SQVTM and CDR2 as ANQGSEA. V trimming: 4 bases; J trimming: 0 bases; junction bases outside the gene matches: 4. This CDR3 contains 14 residues. CDR3 bases: TGCAGCGTTGCGTTTAGCGGGGACCAAGAGACCCAGTACTTC. Amino acids: CSVAFSGDQETQYF.

The CDR3 coding sequence is TGTGCCAGCATGCCGGAGGGGGCGAGGGGGCAGTTCTTC. As protein: CASMPEGARGQFF. The chain is built from TRBV6-5 and TRBJ2-1, with D perhaps matching TRBD1 (7 bases). Looked up from germline, CDR1 is MNHEY and CDR2 is SVGAGI. The CDR3 covers 13 residues. V shed 7 bases and J shed 12 bases, with 19 bases lying between them.

The chain couples TRBV9 to TRBJ2-3, with 11 nucleotides matching TRBD2. The V gene end was trimmed by 0 bases and the J gene end by 9 bases; junction bases not matched to a gene: 9. The germline V gene has CDR1 SGDLS and CDR2 YYNGEE. There are 16 residues in the CDR3. The CDR3: CASSVELAGALGTQYF. The CDR3 nucleotides read TGTGCCAGCAGCGTAGAACTAGCGGGGGCCCTGGGGACGCAGTATTTT.

J is TRBJ2-7 and V is TRBV7-2; D assignment may be TRBD1 or TRBD2 (5 bases each). CDR3 size: 13 residues. Germline V CDR1 and CDR2: SGHTA, FQGNSA. V gave up 1 base and J gave up 4 bases, with 8 bases separating them. CDR3 residues: CASSLGGIYEQYF. The CDR3 coding sequence is TGTGCCAGCAGCTTAGGGGGGATATACGAGCAGTACTTC.

The chain combines TRBV5-1 with TRBJ2-5; D unclear. Trimming left V 0 bases short and J 1 base short, with 10 bases between. The CDR3 extends over 15 amino acids. Germline CDR1 reads SGHRS; CDR2 reads YFSETQ. This CDR3 is CASSLATGSQETQYF. CDR3 nucleotides: TGCGCCAGCAGCTTGGCGACCGGCTCCCAAGAGACCCAGTACTTC.

The V call is TRBV5-1, the J call TRBJ2-3; D may be TRBD1 or TRBD2 (7 bases each). The ends were cut back, 3 bases at V and 8 bases at J, with 13 bases in the middle. The CDR3 runs to 13 residues. Germline V lookup: CDR1 SGHRS, CDR2 YFSETQ. The CDR3: CASSYDREGTQYF. CDR3 bases: TGCGCCAGCAGCTACGACAGGGAGGGTACGCAGTATTTT.

This chain uses TRBV19 with TRBJ1-3, with 9 positions matching TRBD1. With 3 bases clipped from V and 0 bases from J, the junction kept 6 bases outside the gene matches. The CDR3 is made up of 17 amino acids. Germline loops: CDR1 LNHDA, CDR2 SQIVND (reference sequence). CDR3 in DNA: TGTGCCAGTAGTATCCTAGGACAGGGGAGCTCTGGAAACACCATATATTTT. It translates to CASSILGQGSSGNTIYF.

The V call is TRBV4-2, the J call TRBJ1-5; no reliable D call. Trimming left V 0 bases short and J 4 bases short, with 4 bases between. The CDR3 runs to 13 residues. Germline values: CDR1 LGHNA, CDR2 YNFKEQ. Here the CDR3 reads CASSQDANQPQHF. CDR3 nucleotides: TGTGCCAGCAGCCAAGATGCGAATCAGCCCCAGCATTTT.

Turning to this clone: The junction departs from germline at one end; a sequencing error may be responsible. The CDR3 sequence is CASREDLGTGELFF. In DNA, the CDR3 is TGTGCCAGCAGGGAAGACCTTGGGACCGGGGAGCTGTTTTTT. The chain links TRBV2 to TRBJ2-2; D is unclear. CDR3 length: 14 amino acids. The V gene's germline CDR1 is SNHLY and CDR2 FYNNEI.

This clone has just a few counts. This chain links TRBV25-1 with TRBJ2-1; D may be TRBD1 (5 bases). CDR1 and CDR2 (germline): MGHDK, SYGVNS. V dropped 10 bases and J dropped 4 bases, with 14 bases sitting between them. The CDR3 spans 13 residues. This CDR3 reads CATRGRQYNEQFF. CDR3 coding DNA: TGTGCCACTCGTGGAAGACAGTACAATGAGCAGTTCTTC.

The chain employs TRBV30 and TRBJ2-1; 8 nucleotides line up with TRBD2. V lost 5 bases to trimming and J lost 6 bases; unmatched junction nucleotides: 15. Germline V lookup: CDR1 GTSNPN, CDR2 SVGIG (reference sequence). The CDR3 contains 16 residues. The DNA for the CDR3 is TGTGCCTGGGGGCAGCAAGCGGGAGTTTCGGGCAATGAGCAGTTCTTC. Translating it yields CAWGQQAGVSGNEQFF.

The V gene is TRBV11-1, the J gene TRBJ1-2; the D gene is possibly TRBD1 (6 bases). Germline V lookup: CDR1 SGHAT, CDR2 FQDESV (reference sequence). The CDR3 sequence is 15 residues long. Trimming removed 5 bases from V and 4 bases from J, with 17 bases in between. Here the CDR3 reads CASSRTNRVGYGYTF. The DNA of the CDR3 is TGTGCCAGCAGCCGCACCAACAGGGTCGGCTATGGCTACACCTTC. Full variable domain (rest looked up from reference TRBV11-1 and TRBJ1-2): EAEVAQSPRYKITEKSQAVAFWCDPISGHATLYWYRQILGQGPELLVQFQDESVVDDSQLPKDRFSAERLKGVDSTLKIQPAELGDSAMYLCASSRTNRVGYGYTFGSGTRLTVV.

The chain carries TRBV5-1 and TRBJ2-2; 8 bases fit TRBD1. The CDR3 has 15 amino acids. V lost 4 bases to trimming and J lost 1 base; unmatched junction nucleotides: 3. In germline, CDR1 is SGHRS, CDR2 YFSETQ. CDR3 sequence: CASSATGVNTGELFF. CDR3 sequence (DNA): TGCGCCAGCAGCGCGACAGGGGTGAACACCGGGGAGCTGTTTTTT. The full variable domain, completed using reference TRBV5-1 and TRBJ2-2, is KAGVTQTPRYLIKTRGQQVTLSCSPISGHRSVSWYQQTPGQGLQFLFEYFSETQRNKGNFPGRFSGRQFSNSRSEMNVSTLELGDSALYLCASSATGVNTGELFFGEGSRLTVL.

The rearrangement uses TRBV30 and TRBJ2-1; 7 bases line up with TRBD2. The V and J ends lost 2 bases and 4 bases, in that order; junction bases with no gene match: 8. CDR3 length: 15 amino acids. Germline CDR1 is GTSNPN and CDR2 is SVGIG (reference sequence). CDR3 region: CAWSRRTSGYNEQFF. As DNA, the CDR3 is TGTGCCTGGAGTCGCAGGACTAGTGGGTACAATGAGCAGTTCTTC.

The rearrangement links TRBV28 to TRBJ2-5; no clear D. Germline lookup yields CDR1 MDHEN and CDR2 SYDVKM. CDR3 length: 12 residues. The V end lost 5 bases, the J end lost 7 bases, and 11 bases lay between the germline ends. DNA of the CDR3: TGTGCCAGCAGTCGCGCGATTGGGACCCAGTACTTC. It encodes CASSRAIGTQYF. The full variable domain, rest sourced from reference TRBV28 and TRBJ2-5, is DVKVTQSSRYLVKRTGEKVFLECVQDMDHENMFWYRQDPGLGLRLIYFSYDVKMKEKGDIPEGYSVSREKKERFSLILESASTNQTSMYLCASSRAIGTQYFGPGTRLLVL.

V and J are TRBV2 and TRBJ2-4; possibly TRBD1 for D (5 bases). Germline V lookup: CDR1 SNHLY, CDR2 FYNNEI. V was trimmed by 7 bases and J by 3 bases, leaving 10 bases between them. The CDR3 has 13 residues. CDR3 sequence reads: CASTDRDKNIQYF. DNA of the CDR3: TGTGCCAGCACAGACAGAGACAAAAACATTCAGTACTTC. The whole variable domain, remainder taken from reference TRBV2 and TRBJ2-4, is EPEVTQTPSHQVTQMGQEVILRCVPISNHLYFYWYRQILGQKVEFLVSFYNNEISEKSEIFDDQFSVERPDGSNFTLKIRSTKLEDSAMYFCASTDRDKNIQYFGAGTRLSVL.

This chain connects TRBV20-1 to TRBJ1-2; D is ambiguous. Germline CDR1 and CDR2: DFQATT and SNEGSKA (reference sequence). This CDR3 region has 11 residues. V lost 6 bases and J lost 7, with 12 bases in between. The CDR3 nucleotides read TGCAGTGCCTCAGAGGTGGGTGGCTACACCTTC. As protein: CSASEVGGYTF.

This clone is medium-sized in the sample. This chain joins TRBV6-1 and TRBJ1-5; the D is unclear. The CDR3 covers 15 residues. The V gene's germline CDR1 is MNHNS and CDR2 SASEGT. V lost 7 bases, J lost 5 bases, and 18 bases lay in between. The CDR3 sequence is CASTPRHDGDQPQHF. Written as DNA, the CDR3 is TGTGCCAGCACCCCACGGCATGACGGGGATCAGCCCCAGCATTTT.

This rearrangement joins TRBV10-3 to TRBJ2-2; D is tentatively TRBD1 or TRBD2 (6 bases each). The germline gives CDR1 ENHRY, CDR2 SYGVKD. Trimming shortened V by 6 bases and J by 0 bases, and 11 bases separated the two germline ends. The CDR3 loop spans 15 amino acids. The CDR3 is CAIRMGGSNTGELFF. CDR3 DNA sequence: TGTGCCATCAGGATGGGGGGCTCGAACACCGGGGAGCTGTTTTTT.

In its sample, this clone was seen a few times. The chain combines TRBV7-3 with TRBJ2-7, with D unclear. V gave up 5 bases and J gave up 5 bases, with 13 bases separating them. Germline CDR1 SGHTA, CDR2 FQGTGA. There are 13 residues in the CDR3. The CDR3 region has the DNA TGTGCCAGCAGCACCCAACTCAACCACGAGCAGTACTTC. This translates into CASSTQLNHEQYF.

CDR3 nucleotide sequence: TGTGCCAGCAGCTCGAGCGGGGGGCCCACAGATACGCAGTATTTT. The encoded protein is CASSSSGGPTDTQYF. The chain joins TRBV11-2 to TRBJ2-3, with TRBD2 identical over 9 bases. The length of the CDR3 is 15 residues. With V trimmed by 4 bases and J by 2 bases, 4 bases remained unmatched. Germline V gives CDR1 SGHAT, CDR2 FQNNGV.

The J gene is TRBJ2-1, the V gene TRBV7-2; 15 nucleotides align to TRBD2. The CDR3 spans 17 residues. Looked up from germline, CDR1 is SGHTA and CDR2 is FQGNSA. After removal of 5 bases from V and 3 bases from J, the junction contained 5 bases not matched to a gene. CDR3 sequence: CASSGTSGGIFYNEQFF. In nucleotides, the CDR3 is TGTGCCAGCAGCGGGACTAGCGGGGGGATATTCTACAATGAGCAGTTCTTC.